Presented here are 14 T cell receptor beta chains from one specimen sequenced in a study of cytomegalovirus exposure and HLA in healthy donors. 13 Jbeta primers and 60 Vbeta primers were used for the PCR. Clones were sequenced by immunoSEQ multiplex PCR, and TCRdb holds only the in-frame ones, with some missing. The sample consists of more than 100,000 clones, over 70% of them appearing once. The sequenced sample was PBMCs. These receptors originate from a woman aged 18-29 years in good health and CMV-seronegative.

As regards this clone: At the DNA level, this CDR3 is encoded by other sequences in the same sample as well. The rearrangement uses TRBV13 and TRBJ2-7; D not resolved. Germline V lookup: CDR1 PRHDT, CDR2 FYEKMQ (reference sequence). The CDR3 sequence is 14 residues long. Trimming cost V 0 bases and J 6 bases, with 12 bases left between them. The CDR3 loop is CASSLGTGGSEQYF. The CDR3 DNA follows: TGTGCCAGCAGCTTAGGGACTGGCGGTAGCGAGCAGTACTTC.

This chain connects TRBV7-9 to TRBJ2-1; TRBD1 aligns across 8 bases. V shed 5 bases and J 0 bases; nucleotides not matched to a gene: 6. This CDR3 region has 16 residues. Germline lookup yields CDR1 SEHNR and CDR2 FQNEAQ (reference sequence). The CDR3 here is CASSSSDRVSYNEQFF. DNA of the CDR3: TGTGCCAGCAGCAGCTCGGACAGGGTCTCCTACAATGAGCAGTTCTTC.

V is TRBV30 and J is TRBJ2-5, with 7 bases matching TRBD2. V lost 3 bases and J lost 3; bases outside the gene matches: 4. CDR1 is GTSNPN, CDR2 SVGIG, per germline (reference sequence). The CDR3 consists of 13 residues. CDR3 nucleotides: TGTGCCTGGAGGGGCGGGGGAGAAGAGACCCAGTACTTC. Protein sequence: CAWRGGGEETQYF. Using reference TRBV30 and TRBJ2-5 for the parts outside the CDR3, the full variable domain is SQTIHQWPATLVQPVGSPLSLECTVEGTSNPNLYWYRQAAGRGLQLLFYSVGIGQISSEVPQNLSASRPQDRQFILSSKKLLLSDSGFYLCAWRGGGEETQYFGPGTRLLVL.

The CDR3 DNA follows: TGTGCCAGCTCACGGCGCGAGGACAGGGCTGGGGCCAACGTCCTGACTTTC. This sequence encodes CASSRREDRAGANVLTF. The chain has TRBV18 and TRBJ2-6, with TRBD1 matching over 8 bases. After removal of 4 bases from V and 2 bases from J, the junction contained 7 bases not matched to a gene. The CDR3 extends over 17 amino acids. CDR1 and CDR2 (germline): KGHSH, LQKENI.

This chain joins TRBV6-5 and TRBJ1-1, with D possibly being TRBD1 (6 bases). Germline V gene lookup returns CDR1 MNHEY and CDR2 SVGAGI. The CDR3 is 12 residues long. The V and J ends lost 6 bases and 4 bases respectively, with 9 bases between them. The DNA of the CDR3 is TGTGCCAGCAGCAGGGGAGCCACTGAAGCTTTCTTT. This codes for CASSRGATEAFF.

This chain uses TRBV6-1 with TRBJ1-5, with 8 positions matching TRBD1. CDR1 MNHNS and CDR2 SASEGT come from the germline V gene. The J segment lost 16 bases and the V segment lost 3 bases, leaving 11 bases of the junction unmatched. The CDR3 is 13 amino acids. The CDR3, as DNA: TGTGCCAGCAGTGAGGATCGGACAGGGAACCACCATTTT. It translates to CASSEDRTGNHHF.

The rearrangement joins TRBV5-1 to TRBJ2-1; 7 bases map to TRBD2. In germline, CDR1 is SGHRS, CDR2 YFSETQ. V lost 0 bases and J lost 6; bases outside the gene matches: 15. CDR3 length: 18 residues. For the CDR3, the DNA is TGCGCCAGCAGCTTGGATGGGCTAGCGGAATACAAATTCAATGAGCAGTTCTTC. It is translated as CASSLDGLAEYKFNEQFF. Together with reference TRBV5-1 and TRBJ2-1, the CDR3 gives the full variable domain: KAGVTQTPRYLIKTRGQQVTLSCSPISGHRSVSWYQQTPGQGLQFLFEYFSETQRNKGNFPGRFSGRQFSNSRSEMNVSTLELGDSALYLCASSLDGLAEYKFNEQFFGPGTRLTVL.

This chain connects TRBV4-2 to TRBJ2-1; TRBD2 matches 7 bases. Germline loops: CDR1 LGHNA, CDR2 YNFKEQ. V shed 4 bases and J 6 bases; nucleotides not matched to a gene: 12. There are 16 residues in the CDR3. CDR3 amino acids: CASSPRGRAGGNEQFF. In DNA, the CDR3 is TGTGCCAGCAGCCCGCGCGGGAGAGCCGGGGGCAATGAGCAGTTCTTC.

V and J are TRBV27 and TRBJ1-2; TRBD1 is a possible D gene (5 bases). The CDR3 loop spans 15 amino acids. Per germline, CDR1 MNHEY and CDR2 SMNVEV (reference sequence). Deletions cut 7 bases from V and 4 bases from J, with 19 bases between. CDR3 bases: TGTGCCAGCACTCCCGGGAGGGGAGTCGGCTATGGCTACACCTTC. Its protein product is CASTPGRGVGYGYTF.

The chain couples TRBV2 to TRBJ1-2; tentative D call: TRBD1 (6 bases). V lost 8 bases to trimming and J lost 8 bases, with 12 bases between them. The CDR3 length is 11 residues. Germline-derived CDR1 and CDR2 are SNHLY and FYNNEI. CDR3 sequence (DNA): TGTGCCAGCGGGACAAACCACGGCTACACCTTC. The encoded protein is CASGTNHGYTF. The variable domain in full, with the rest retrieved from reference TRBV2 and TRBJ1-2, is EPEVTQTPSHQVTQMGQEVILRCVPISNHLYFYWYRQILGQKVEFLVSFYNNEISEKSEIFDDQFSVERPDGSNFTLKIRSTKLEDSAMYFCASGTNHGYTFGSGTRLTVV.

CDR3 DNA sequence: TGTGCCAGTAGATCGGCTGGAAACACCATATATTTT. This codes for CASRSAGNTIYF. The chain uses TRBV19 and TRBJ1-3; no clear D. There are 12 residues in the CDR3. Per the germline V gene, CDR1 is LNHDA and CDR2 is SQIVND (reference sequence). V lost 6 bases to trimming and J lost 2 bases, with 5 bases between them. The variable domain in full, completed from reference TRBV19 and TRBJ1-3, reads DGGITQSPKYLFRKEGQNVTLSCEQNLNHDAMYWYRQDPGQGLRLIYYSQIVNDFQKGDIAEGYSVSREKKESFPLTVTSAQKNPTAFYLCASRSAGNTIYFGEGSWLTVV.

This chain joins TRBV6-6 and TRBJ1-1; unclear D gene. Trimming cost V 2 bases and J 3 bases, with 4 bases left between them. Looked up from germline, CDR1 is MNHNY and CDR2 is SVGAGI (reference sequence). The CDR3 has 12 residues. CDR3 sequence: CASSYRDTEAFF. The CDR3 DNA is TGTGCCAGCAGTTACCGGGACACTGAAGCTTTCTTT.

This chain connects TRBV6-4 to TRBJ2-2; 7 nucleotides match TRBD2. Germline V gene data show CDR1 as MRHNA and CDR2 as SNTAGT. Trimming cost V 4 bases and J 7 bases; bases outside gene matches: 9. The CDR3 covers 15 residues. The CDR3 spells CASSVGAGKGGELFF. DNA of the CDR3: TGTGCCAGCAGTGTGGGAGCGGGGAAAGGCGGGGAGCTGTTTTTT.

The chain uses TRBV10-3 and TRBJ1-5; 8 nucleotides line up with TRBD1. Germline V gene data show CDR1 as ENHRY and CDR2 as SYGVKD. CDR3 length: 14 residues. V lost 6 bases, J lost 2 bases, and 3 bases stayed unmatched. The CDR3 region is CAIRATGGNQPQHF. The CDR3 DNA sequence: TGTGCCATCAGGGCGACAGGGGGCAATCAGCCCCAGCATTTT.